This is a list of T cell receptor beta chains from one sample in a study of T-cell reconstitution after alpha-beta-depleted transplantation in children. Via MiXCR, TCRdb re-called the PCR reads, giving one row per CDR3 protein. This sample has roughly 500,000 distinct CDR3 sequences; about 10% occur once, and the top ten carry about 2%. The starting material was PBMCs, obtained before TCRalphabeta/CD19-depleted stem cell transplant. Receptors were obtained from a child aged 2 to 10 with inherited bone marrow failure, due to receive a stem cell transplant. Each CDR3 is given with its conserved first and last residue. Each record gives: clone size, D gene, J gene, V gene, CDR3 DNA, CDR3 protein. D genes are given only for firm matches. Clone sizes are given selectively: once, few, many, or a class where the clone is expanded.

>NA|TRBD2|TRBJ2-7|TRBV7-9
TGTGCCAGCAGCTTAACTCAGGCGGGAGGCGAGCAGTACTTC
CASSLTQAGGEQYF
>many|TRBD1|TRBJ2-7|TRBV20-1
TGCAGTGCTAGAGGCCCAACCGACAGGGTTTCCTACGAGCAGTACTTC
CSARGPTDRVSYEQYF
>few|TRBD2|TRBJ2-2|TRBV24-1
TGTGCCACCAGTGATTTTAGCGGGAGGAGAAAAACCGGGGAGCTGTTTTTT
CATSDFSGRRKTGELFF
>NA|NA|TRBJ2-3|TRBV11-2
TGTGCCAGCAGCTCCCCGAGAATGGGTACGCAGTATTTT
CASSSPRMGTQYF
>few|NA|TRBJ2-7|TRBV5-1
TGCGCCAGCAGCTTCGCTCCGGGGGCCGGCTACGAGCAGTACTTC
CASSFAPGAGYEQYF
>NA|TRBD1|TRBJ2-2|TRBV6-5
TGTGCCAGCAGTTACCGGGACAGGGAGGCCGGGGAGCTGTTTTTT
CASSYRDREAGELFF
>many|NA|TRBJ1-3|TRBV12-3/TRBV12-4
TGTGCCAGCAGTTACCCCGACATCCCCTCTGGAAACACCATATATTTT
CASSYPDIPSGNTIYF
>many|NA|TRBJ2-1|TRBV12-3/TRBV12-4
TGTGCCACTGGGAGAGAAACCTACAATGAGCAGTTCTTC
CATGRETYNEQFF
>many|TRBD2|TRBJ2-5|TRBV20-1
TGCAGTGCTAGAGGATCCGGGAGGGCCCTAGAGACCCAGTACTTC
CSARGSGRALETQYF
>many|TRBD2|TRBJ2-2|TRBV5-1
TGCGCCAGCAGCCTCGGGACTAGCAGACCATTGGGGGAGCTGTTTTTT
CASSLGTSRPLGELFF
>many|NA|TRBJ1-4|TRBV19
TGTGCCAGTACCCCCTTCGCGGGGCGTGAAGTGGATGAAAAACTGTTTTTT
CASTPFAGREVDEKLFF
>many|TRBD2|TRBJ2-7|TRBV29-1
TGCAGCGTTGAGGGGACTAGCGGGCCCTACGAGCAGTACTTC
CSVEGTSGPYEQYF
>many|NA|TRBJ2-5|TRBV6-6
TGTGCCAGCGCCATCCCCGCAGAGACCCAGTACTTC
CASAIPAETQYF
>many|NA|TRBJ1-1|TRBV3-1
TGTGCCAGCAGCCAAGGACACAGGGTCGGCACTGAAGCTTTCTTT
CASSQGHRVGTEAFF
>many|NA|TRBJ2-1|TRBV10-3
TGTGCCATCAGCCCGGACAGCTACAATGAGCAGTTCTTC
CAISPDSYNEQFF
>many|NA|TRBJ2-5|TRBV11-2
TGTGCCAGCAGCCGGGACGTGGAGACCCAGTACTTC
CASSRDVETQYF